One sample yielded the 12 T cell receptor beta chains listed below, sequenced in a study of PD-1 blockade in classical Hodgkin lymphoma. TCRdb keeps only in-frame clones here, not all; method: immunoSEQ multiplex PCR. The sample lists under 95,000 clones, 80% to 95% seen once, with under 3% in the top ten. The patients all showed relapse after autologous stem cell transplantation, while their brentuximab vedotin exposure varied. The sequencing used peripheral blood mononuclear cells (PBMCs), collected before the second cycle of nivolumab. The receptor source for this set is a human donor with classical Hodgkin lymphoma.

Here the CDR3 DNA reads TGTGCCATCAGTGAGTCGTACAGGGGGCATGCTGAAGCTTTCTTT. Protein sequence: CAISESYRGHAEAFF. This sequence joins TRBV10-3 and TRBJ1-1; 9 bases are shared with TRBD1. This CDR3 has 15 residues. Losses at the gene ends were 0 bases for V and 6 bases for J; bases not matched to a gene: 5. Germline V gives CDR1 ENHRY, CDR2 SYGVKD.

The rearrangement uses TRBV6-5 and TRBJ2-1; possibly TRBD1 for D (6 bases). Germline V gene lookup returns CDR1 MNHEY and CDR2 SVGAGI. V dropped 0 bases and J dropped 10 bases, with 13 bases sitting between them. The length of the CDR3 is 14 residues. The CDR3 spells CASSYSGANLEQFF. The CDR3 DNA reads TGTGCCAGCAGTTACTCGGGGGCAAACTTAGAGCAGTTCTTC.

This clone was seen a handful of times. The chain carries TRBV10-3 and TRBJ1-1; D is ambiguous. Trimming stripped 4 bases from V and 4 bases from J, with 16 bases between. Germline CDR1 ENHRY, CDR2 SYGVKD. The CDR3 loop spans 15 amino acids. The CDR3 DNA reads TGTGCCATCAGTGTCCGGGGTACTAAAAGCACTGAAGCTTTCTTT. Translating gives CAISVRGTKSTEAFF.

The chain carries TRBV18 and TRBJ2-7; a weak D match, TRBD1 (5 bases). V was pared by 2 bases and J by 5 bases, with 10 bases between. This CDR3 region has 13 residues. Germline CDR1 is KGHSH and CDR2 is LQKENI. CDR3 DNA: TGTGCCAGCTCACCATTAGCAGGGAACGAGCAGTACTTC. The encoded protein is CASSPLAGNEQYF.

This clone was seen once. The rearrangement links TRBV10-3 to TRBJ2-4, with D tentatively TRBD2 (5 bases). The germline V gene encodes CDR1 ENHRY and CDR2 SYGVKD. This CDR3 is 15 amino acids long. V dropped 11 bases and J dropped 0 bases, with 17 bases sitting between them. The chain's CDR3 is CAAGGPHLAKNIQYF. In DNA, the CDR3 is TGTGCCGCGGGCGGACCCCACCTAGCCAAAAACATTCAGTACTTC.

The rearrangement links TRBV9 to TRBJ1-1; D gene unclear. The germline CDR1 and CDR2 sequences are SGDLS and YYNGEE. The germline V and J ends were trimmed by 4 bases and 0 bases, with 13 bases remaining between them. CDR3 size: 15 residues. CDR3 nucleotides: TGTGCCAGCAGCACAGACGCCGGGATGAACACTGAAGCTTTCTTT. It is translated as CASSTDAGMNTEAFF.

The rearrangement joins TRBV9 to TRBJ2-7, with D perhaps TRBD1 or TRBD2 (5 bases each). Germline CDR1 and CDR2: SGDLS and YYNGEE. The CDR3 is 14 residues long. V was trimmed by 0 bases and J by 2 bases, leaving 9 bases between them. The CDR3 sequence: CASSVGGFAYEQYF. CDR3 DNA sequence: TGTGCCAGCAGCGTAGGGGGGTTTGCCTACGAGCAGTACTTC.

J is TRBJ1-1 and V is TRBV4-1; D gene unclear. CDR1 and CDR2 (germline): MGHRA, YSYEKL. V was trimmed by 0 bases and J by 1 base, leaving 3 bases between them. The CDR3 is 13 amino acids. CDR3 DNA sequence: TGCGCCAGCAGCCAAGACGGGAACACTGAAGCTTTCTTT. This sequence encodes CASSQDGNTEAFF.

The chain couples TRBV30 to TRBJ2-1, with 11 positions matching TRBD2. Germline-derived CDR1 and CDR2 are GTSNPN and SVGIG (reference sequence). V gave up 4 bases and J gave up 2 bases; unmatched junction bases: 7. The CDR3 sequence is 16 residues long. Here the CDR3 reads CAWTPGTSGPYNEQFF. CDR3 sequence (DNA): TGTGCCTGGACCCCAGGGACTAGCGGCCCCTACAATGAGCAGTTCTTC. The whole variable domain, filled in from reference TRBV30 and TRBJ2-1, reads SQTIHQWPATLVQPVGSPLSLECTVEGTSNPNLYWYRQAAGRGLQLLFYSVGIGQISSEVPQNLSASRPQDRQFILSSKKLLLSDSGFYLCAWTPGTSGPYNEQFFGPGTRLTVL.

V and J are TRBV7-9 and TRBJ2-7; 9 positions match TRBD1. With V trimmed by 5 bases and J by 5 bases, 13 bases remained unmatched. The V gene's germline CDR1 is SEHNR and CDR2 FQNEAQ (reference sequence). The CDR3 has 16 residues. The CDR3 sequence: CASSAAPGTGSHEQYF. The CDR3 DNA follows: TGTGCCAGCAGCGCCGCTCCCGGGACAGGGTCTCACGAGCAGTACTTC.

The V call is TRBV9, the J call TRBJ1-2; D is perhaps TRBD1 (6 bases). The germline V and J ends were trimmed by 0 bases and 3 bases, with 9 bases remaining between them. CDR1 is SGDLS, CDR2 YYNGEE, per germline. The CDR3 spans 14 residues. DNA of the CDR3: TGTGCCAGCAGCGTAGGGGACACCGACTATGGCTACACCTTC. Amino acids: CASSVGDTDYGYTF.

This chain joins TRBV15 and TRBJ1-1; D is perhaps TRBD1 (6 bases). Germline V gene data show CDR1 as LNHNV and CDR2 as YYDKDF (reference sequence). Trimming cost V 0 bases and J 5 bases, with 13 bases left between them. This CDR3 comprises 15 residues. This chain's CDR3 is CATSRDLAGATEAFF. The CDR3 DNA is TGTGCCACCAGCAGAGATTTGGCAGGGGCGACTGAAGCTTTCTTT. Supplemented by reference TRBV15 and TRBJ1-1, the full variable domain reads DAMVIQNPRYQVTQFGKPVTLSCSQTLNHNVMYWYQQKSSQAPKLLFHYYDKDFNNEADTPDNFQSRRPNTSFCFLDIRSPGLGDTAMYLCATSRDLAGATEAFFGQGTRLTVV.